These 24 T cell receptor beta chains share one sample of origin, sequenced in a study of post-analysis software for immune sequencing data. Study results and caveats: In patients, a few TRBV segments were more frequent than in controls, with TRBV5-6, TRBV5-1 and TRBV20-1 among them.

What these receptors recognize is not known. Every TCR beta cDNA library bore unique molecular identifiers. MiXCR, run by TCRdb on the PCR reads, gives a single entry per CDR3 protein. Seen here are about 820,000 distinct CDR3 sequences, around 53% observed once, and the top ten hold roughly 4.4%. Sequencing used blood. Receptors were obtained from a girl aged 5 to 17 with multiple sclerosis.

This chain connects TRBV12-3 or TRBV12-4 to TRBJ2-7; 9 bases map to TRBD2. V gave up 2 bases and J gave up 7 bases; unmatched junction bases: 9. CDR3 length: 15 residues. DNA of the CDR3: TGTGCCAGCAGTTTAACTGGCGGGGGGGGAGGAGAGCAGTACTTC. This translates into CASSLTGGGGGEQYF.

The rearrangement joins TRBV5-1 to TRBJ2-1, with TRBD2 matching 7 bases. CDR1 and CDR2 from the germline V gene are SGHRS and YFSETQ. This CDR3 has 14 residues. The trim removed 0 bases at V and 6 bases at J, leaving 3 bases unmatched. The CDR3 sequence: CASSLVRLANEQFF. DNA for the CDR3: TGCGCCAGCAGCTTGGTAAGACTAGCCAATGAGCAGTTCTTC.

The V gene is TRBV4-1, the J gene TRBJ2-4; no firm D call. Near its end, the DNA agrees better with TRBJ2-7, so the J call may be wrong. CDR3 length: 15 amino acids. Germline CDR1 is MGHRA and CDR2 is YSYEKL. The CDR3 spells CASSQVSSTDYEQYF. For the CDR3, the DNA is TGCGCCAGCAGCCAAGTGTCGTCTACGGACTACGAGCAGTACTTC.

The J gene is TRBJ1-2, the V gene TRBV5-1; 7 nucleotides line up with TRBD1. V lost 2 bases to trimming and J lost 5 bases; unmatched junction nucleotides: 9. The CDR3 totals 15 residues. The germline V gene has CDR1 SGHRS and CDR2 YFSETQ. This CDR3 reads CASSLRQGDQYGYTF. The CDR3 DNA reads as TGCGCCAGCAGCTTACGGCAGGGGGACCAATATGGCTACACCTTC.

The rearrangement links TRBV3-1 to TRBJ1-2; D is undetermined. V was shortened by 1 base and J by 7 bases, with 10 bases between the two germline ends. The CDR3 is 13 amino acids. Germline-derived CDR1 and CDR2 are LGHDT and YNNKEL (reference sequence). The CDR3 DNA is TGTGCCAGCAGCCAAGTTCAGGATGGTGGCTACACCTTC. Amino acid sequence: CASSQVQDGGYTF.

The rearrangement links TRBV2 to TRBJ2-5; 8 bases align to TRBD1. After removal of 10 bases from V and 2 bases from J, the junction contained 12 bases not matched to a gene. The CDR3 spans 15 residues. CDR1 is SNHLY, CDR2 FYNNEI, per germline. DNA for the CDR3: TGTGCCAACATAAGACAGGGGAGCGGGCAAGAGACCCAGTACTTC. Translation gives CANIRQGSGQETQYF.

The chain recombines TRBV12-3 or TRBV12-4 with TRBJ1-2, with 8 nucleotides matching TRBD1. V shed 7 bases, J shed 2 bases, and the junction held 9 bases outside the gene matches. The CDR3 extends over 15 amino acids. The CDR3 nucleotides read TGTGCCAGCACCCACCGGGCAGGGGGCAACTATGGCTACACCTTC. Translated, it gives CASTHRAGGNYGYTF.

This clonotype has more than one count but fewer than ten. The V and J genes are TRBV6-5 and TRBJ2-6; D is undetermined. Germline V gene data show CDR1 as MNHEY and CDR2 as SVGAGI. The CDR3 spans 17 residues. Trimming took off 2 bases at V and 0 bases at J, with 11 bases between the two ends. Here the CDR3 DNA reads TGTGCCAGCAGTTACGTGGACCCCGCCTCTGGGGCCAACGTCCTGACTTTC. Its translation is CASSYVDPASGANVLTF.

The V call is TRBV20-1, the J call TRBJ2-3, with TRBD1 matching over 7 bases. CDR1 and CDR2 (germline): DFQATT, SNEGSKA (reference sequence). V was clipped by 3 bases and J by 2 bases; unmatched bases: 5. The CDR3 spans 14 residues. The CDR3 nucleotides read TGCAGTGCTAGGGTCGGGACAGCCACAGATACGCAGTATTTT. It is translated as CSARVGTATDTQYF.

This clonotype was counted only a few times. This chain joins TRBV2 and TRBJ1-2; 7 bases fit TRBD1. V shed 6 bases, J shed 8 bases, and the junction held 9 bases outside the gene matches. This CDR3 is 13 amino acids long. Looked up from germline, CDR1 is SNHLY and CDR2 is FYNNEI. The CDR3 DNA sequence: TGTGCCAGCAGGGGGGACAGCCCCTCCGGCTACACCTTC. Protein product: CASRGDSPSGYTF.

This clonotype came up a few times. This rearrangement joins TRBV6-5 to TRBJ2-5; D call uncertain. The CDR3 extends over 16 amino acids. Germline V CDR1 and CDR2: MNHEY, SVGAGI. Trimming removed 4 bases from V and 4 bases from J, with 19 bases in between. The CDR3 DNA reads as TGTGCCAGCAGTTTTATCGTTTCCGCGTTTCGAGAGACCCAGTACTTC. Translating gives CASSFIVSAFRETQYF.

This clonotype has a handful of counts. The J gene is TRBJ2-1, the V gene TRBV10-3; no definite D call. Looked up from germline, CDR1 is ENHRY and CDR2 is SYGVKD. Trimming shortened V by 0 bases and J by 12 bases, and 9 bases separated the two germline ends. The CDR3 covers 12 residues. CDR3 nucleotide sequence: TGTGCCATCAGTGAGTCCCAGGAAAGGCAGTTCTTC. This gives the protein CAISESQERQFF.

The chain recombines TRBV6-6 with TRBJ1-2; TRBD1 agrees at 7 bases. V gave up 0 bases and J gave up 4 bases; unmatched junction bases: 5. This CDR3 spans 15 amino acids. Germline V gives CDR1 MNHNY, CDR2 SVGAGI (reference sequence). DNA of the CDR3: TGTGCCAGCAGTTACTCAGGGGGCGCGAGCTATGGCTACACCTTC. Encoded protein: CASSYSGGASYGYTF.

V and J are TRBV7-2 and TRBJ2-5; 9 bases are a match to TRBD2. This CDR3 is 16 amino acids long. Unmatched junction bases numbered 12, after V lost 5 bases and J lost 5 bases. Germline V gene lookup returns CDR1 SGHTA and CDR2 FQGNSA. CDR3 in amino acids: CASSPFWAGGEETQYF. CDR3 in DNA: TGTGCCAGCAGCCCGTTTTGGGCGGGGGGGGAGGAGACCCAGTACTTC.

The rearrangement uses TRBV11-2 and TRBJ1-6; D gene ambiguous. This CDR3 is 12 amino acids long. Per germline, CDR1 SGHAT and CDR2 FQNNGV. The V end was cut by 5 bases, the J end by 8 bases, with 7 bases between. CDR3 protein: CASSGSYSPLHF. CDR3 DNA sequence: TGTGCCAGCAGCGGGAGCTATTCACCCCTCCACTTT.

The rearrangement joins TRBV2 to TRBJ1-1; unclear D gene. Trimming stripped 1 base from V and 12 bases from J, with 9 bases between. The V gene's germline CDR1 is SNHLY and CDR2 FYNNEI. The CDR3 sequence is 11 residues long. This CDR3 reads CASSEVRKSFF. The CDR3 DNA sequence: TGTGCCAGCAGTGAAGTAAGGAAGTCTTTCTTT.

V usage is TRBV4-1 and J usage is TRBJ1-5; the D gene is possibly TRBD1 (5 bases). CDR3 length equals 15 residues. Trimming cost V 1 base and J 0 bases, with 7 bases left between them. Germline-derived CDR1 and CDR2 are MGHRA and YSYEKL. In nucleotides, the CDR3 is TGCGCCAGCAGCCAAGCAGGGTATAGCAATCAGCCCCAGCATTTT. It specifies CASSQAGYSNQPQHF.

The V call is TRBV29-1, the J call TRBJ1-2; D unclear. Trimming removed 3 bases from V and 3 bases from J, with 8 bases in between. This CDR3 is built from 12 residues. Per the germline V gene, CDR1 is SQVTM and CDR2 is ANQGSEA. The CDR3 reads CSVDAGDYGYTF. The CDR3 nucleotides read TGCAGCGTTGATGCCGGGGACTATGGCTACACCTTC.

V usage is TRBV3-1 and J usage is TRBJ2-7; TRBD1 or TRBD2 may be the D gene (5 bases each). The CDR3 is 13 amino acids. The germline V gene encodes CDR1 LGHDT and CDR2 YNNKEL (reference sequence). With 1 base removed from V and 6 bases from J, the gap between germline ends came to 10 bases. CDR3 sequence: CASSQVDGGEQYF. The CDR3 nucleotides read TGTGCCAGCAGCCAAGTAGATGGGGGCGAGCAGTACTTC.

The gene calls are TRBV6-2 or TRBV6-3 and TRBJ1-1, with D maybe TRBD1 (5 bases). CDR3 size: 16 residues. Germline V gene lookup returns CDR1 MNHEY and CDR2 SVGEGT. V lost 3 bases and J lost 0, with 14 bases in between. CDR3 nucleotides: TGTGCCAGCAGTTATACGTACGGACACTTGAACACTGAAGCTTTCTTT. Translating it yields CASSYTYGHLNTEAFF.

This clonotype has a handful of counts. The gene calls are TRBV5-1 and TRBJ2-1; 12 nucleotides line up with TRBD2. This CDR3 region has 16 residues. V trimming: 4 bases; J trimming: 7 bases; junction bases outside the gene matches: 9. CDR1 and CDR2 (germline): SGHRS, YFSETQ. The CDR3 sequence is CASSHSSGRAFNEQFF. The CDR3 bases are TGCGCCAGCAGCCACTCTAGCGGGAGGGCCTTTAATGAGCAGTTCTTC.

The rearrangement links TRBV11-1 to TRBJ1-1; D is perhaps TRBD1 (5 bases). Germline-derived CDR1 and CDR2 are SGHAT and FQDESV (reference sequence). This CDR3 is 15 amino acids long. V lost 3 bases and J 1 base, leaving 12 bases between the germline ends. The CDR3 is CASSLYRGPNTEAFF. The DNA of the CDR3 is TGTGCCAGCAGCTTGTATCGGGGCCCGAACACTGAAGCTTTCTTT. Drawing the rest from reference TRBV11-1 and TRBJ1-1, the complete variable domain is EAEVAQSPRYKITEKSQAVAFWCDPISGHATLYWYRQILGQGPELLVQFQDESVVDDSQLPKDRFSAERLKGVDSTLKIQPAELGDSAMYLCASSLYRGPNTEAFFGQGTRLTVV.

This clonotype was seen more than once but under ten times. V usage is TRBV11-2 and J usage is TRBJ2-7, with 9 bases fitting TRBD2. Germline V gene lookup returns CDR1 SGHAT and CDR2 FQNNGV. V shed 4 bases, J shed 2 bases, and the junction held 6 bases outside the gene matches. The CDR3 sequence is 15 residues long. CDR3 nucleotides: TGTGCCAGCAGCTCTATAGCGGGAGCGACCTACGAGCAGTACTTC. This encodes CASSSIAGATYEQYF.

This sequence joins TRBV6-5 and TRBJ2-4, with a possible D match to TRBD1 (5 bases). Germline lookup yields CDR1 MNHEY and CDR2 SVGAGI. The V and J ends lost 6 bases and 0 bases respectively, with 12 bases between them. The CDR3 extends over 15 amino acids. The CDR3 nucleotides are TGTGCCAGCAGCGACGCAGGGCTAGCCAAAAACATTCAGTACTTC. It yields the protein CASSDAGLAKNIQYF.